This TCR beta chain came from a study of cytomegalovirus exposure and HLA in healthy donors (dated by TCRdb to about 2017). Describing the broader study: An earlier analysis of 550 to 700 of the donors reported about 250 Gb of sequence data and about 100 million unique TCR beta sequences from 150 million to 200 million T cells. An early release covering about 600 HLA-typed donors comprised approximately 290 gigabases of sequencing data and 85 million or so unique TCR sequences. Among the roughly 430 genotyped donors, under 90% belonged to the genetic ancestry cluster associated with self-reported Caucasian donors. The study aimed to test whether signatures of past pathogen exposure could be identified by cataloging public T cell receptors. The study profiled the T cell repertoires of 500 to 800 subjects by immunosequencing and related them to cytomegalovirus serostatus. Besides the first cohort of roughly 700 subjects, a separate validation cohort made up of 120 different subjects was used. To predict cytomegalovirus infection status, the study brought together high-throughput TCR immunosequencing, statistical association of individual TCRs with disease status, and machine learning. To study patterns of TCR occurrence, a later analysis re-analyzed previously published TCR beta repertoires from around 700 donors and added high-resolution HLA genotyping. In the later analysis, no new phenotypic data were used to find candidate immune exposures; instead, reliance was placed on TCR beta sequences and their occurrence across donors. To decide whether each TCR beta V gene segment behaved as functional or pseudogenic, an earlier analysis of nearly 600 of the donors relied on high-throughput TCR beta sequencing. Alongside the repertoire data, information on donor age, sex, ethnicity and CMV serostatus was compiled. A later genetic analysis took genome-wide SNP genotypes for about three fifths of the 666 donors and used that subset as a discovery cohort. All discovery cohort repertoires had been generated using a single sequencing platform. HLA typing included class I and class II loci at four-digit resolution. The number of donors typed differed by locus, with 629-630 for A, B, C, DRB1 and DQB1, roughly 550 for DQA1, 600 to 610 for DPA1, and approximately 470 for DPB1. Several DR-DQ haplotypes were handled as single units for association and clustering, since linkage in the cohort was strong. On average, about 200,000 unique TCR beta nucleotide sequences were sequenced per donor among 398 genotyped donors of the cohort, with about 19% of those sequences being non-productive.

The method behind the library was the immunoSEQ multiplex PCR assay. A mixture of 60 forward primers for TCR Vbeta segments and 13 reverse primers for TCR Jbeta segments was used in the multiplex PCR. The CDR3 region of rearranged TCR beta genes was amplified from genomic DNA by a multiplex PCR assay. The Illumina HiSeq System was used to sequence the amplified TCR beta libraries as 87-base-pair reads. The study's own analysis went as follows. In a later analysis, tens of millions of unique TCR beta chains were counted across the roughly 610 repertoires, and about 9.9 million of these chains were shared by at least two donors. To remove PCR and sequencing errors, raw reads were error-corrected and collapsed into unique sequences using a nearest-neighbor algorithm that merged closely related sequences. To assign V, D and J gene segments, CDR3 sequences were aligned to IMGT reference sequences. Each retained sequence needed at least a six-nucleotide match to both a V gene segment and a J gene segment. A rearrangement counted as productive if the CDR3 had no stop codons and remained in frame with V and J, and every other rearrangement counted as non-productive. CDR3 was defined according to IMGT convention as the region running from the second conserved V-encoded cysteine to the conserved J-encoded phenylalanine. In an earlier analysis of roughly 610 of the donors, sequences lacking an unambiguous match to a single V gene segment were excluded. In an earlier analysis of about 590 of the donors, a V segment was called functional when productive rearrangements were above 56.7%, and segregating when the standard deviation between donors exceeded 5%. A statistical classification framework was built to diagnose cytomegalovirus status from the catalog of TCR beta chain sequences. In a later analysis, V and J genes were assigned by comparing TCR nucleotide sequences against IMGT/GENE-DB human TR gene sequences. In a later analysis, CDR3 sequences and most-parsimonious VDJ recombination scenarios were assigned using the TCRdist pipeline. In a later analysis, each TCR beta chain was defined by its CDR3 amino acid sequence together with its V-gene family, and reads lacking a unique V-gene family were excluded. In a later analysis, fewer than 600 highly shared, low-generation-probability nucleotide sequences were removed to address suspected cross-contamination and a sequencing artifact. A later analysis calculated a clonal expansion index for each public chain from normalized within-repertoire ranks of inferred template counts. A later analysis computed generation probabilities with a VDJ recombination model fitted to out-of-frame rearrangements, and checked the results against IGoR. Hypergeometric tests were used in a later analysis to score TCR-TCR, TCR-HLA and TCR-CMV co-occurrence, with a repertoire-size bias correction applied to the TCR pairs. False discovery rates were estimated in a later analysis by permuting HLA or CMV assignments 20 times. In a later analysis, co-occurring TCRs were grouped using DBSCAN, with TCRdist sequence similarity added in when clustering inside HLA-allele-positive subsets. Repertoires with fewer than 30,000 or more than 120,000 public chains were left out of co-occurrence clustering, as were roughly five repertoires with anomalous nucleotide sharing. TCRdb retrieved this table from immuneACCESS and kept in-frame rearrangements only. Not all clones are present; in checked studies, unresolved V genes account for under half, and no reason is known for the remainder. V and J calls and clone size are copied from that table; D and trimming were computed from the DNA. The sample table on file contains 95,000 to 150,000 clones. Around 4% of the sample belongs to the ten largest clones.

The CDR3, from cysteine to phenylalanine, totals 13 residues. The entry retains the CDR3 DNA only, 39 bases that are in frame from base 1. CDR1 and CDR2 are drawn from the germline V gene: SGHDT, YYEEEE. The V and J ends are trimmed by 2 bases and 5 bases, leaving 9 bases between them. The cohort consisted of 670 or so healthy bone marrow donors. At the time of sampling, every cohort member was nominally healthy, though immune exposures that went unrecorded were likely present. The donor tested CMV seronegative and was one of the 352 seronegative cohort members. Every donor gave a peripheral blood sample, and the peripheral blood mononuclear cells from that sample were used for TCR beta sequencing. Genomic DNA was extracted from the blood cell samples with the Qiagen DNeasy Blood Extraction Kit. The research as a whole found: The sequencing pipeline was judged likely to have produced a cluster of highly shared sequence variants as a technical artifact. A further reported finding was that TCR beta sequences accurately predicted the HLA-A and HLA-B alleles for most subjects in the first cohort. A few of the identified cytomegalovirus-associated TCR beta chains were confirmed in vitro to be specific for cytomegalovirus antigens. A later genetic analysis associated a missense DCLRE1C variant with V-gene and J-gene trimming of TCR beta chains, and an independent cohort replicated the association. Some IMGT-functional V segments, including TRBV6-2 and TRBV6-3, could not be distinguished by the 87-base-pair reads and were therefore excluded. In an earlier analysis of about 540 of the donors, most TCR beta V segments were observed in productive rearrangements about 87% or about 30% of the time, broadly matching IMGT annotations. A later analysis found that TCR association rates varied across HLA loci, with DRB1 alleles showing the most associated TCRs and HLA-C alleles the fewest. Sequencing depth was assumed to be roughly uniform across donors in the presence/absence analyses, though that assumption may not hold. In a later analysis, 15,000 to 20,000 TCR beta sequences were associated with specific HLA alleles at a false discovery rate of 0.05. Most CMV-associated TCR beta chains appeared to be HLA-restricted in a later analysis, and the HLA associations seemed to be driven largely by CMV exposure. Because HLA typing was missing for some donors at each locus, association tests included only the typed subset. CMV serostatus was the only immune exposure information available for the cohort. Assigning TCR associations to individual alleles was difficult when HLA alleles, especially DR and DQ, strongly co-occurred. It was suggested by the authors that the approach could potentially be generalized to other disease states and immunological phenotypes. Across donors, most TCR sequences were observed very rarely, whereas some public TCRs were present in many individuals. Compared with equally common non-associated chains, HLA-associated TCR beta chains in a later analysis were more clonally expanded and had lower generation probabilities. The classifier was reported to diagnose cytomegalovirus status with high specificity and sensitivity in both the original and validation cohorts. About 15 rarely observed V segments, including chromosome 9 orphons, were excluded from the earlier analysis of several hundred of the donors because counts were too low. A later analysis reported that several top co-occurrence clusters appeared linked to parvovirus B19, influenza, CMV and Epstein-Barr virus. Correlated functional status among segregating V segments might reflect linkage disequilibrium, but an unknown experimental factor could not be ruled out. Compared with the roughly 700-donor mean, donors in an Asian-associated ancestry cluster had fewer N-insertions in productive TCRs, according to a later genetic analysis. A total of fewer than 200 TCR beta chains were listed by the study as associated with cytomegalovirus. In this cohort, only TCR beta chains were sequenced, and detectable features were limited by the absence of alpha or paired-chain data.

To note about this clone: Its target antigen remains unknown.

Recombination connected TRBV5-6 to TRBJ2-3, with TRBD1 perhaps the D gene, on 6 matching bases. This sequence was found in a man aged 18 to 30 in good health and CMV-seronegative. The sequencing sample was made of PBMCs. This receptor has the CDR3 CASSFQGLDTQYF. The DNA is as follows: TGTGCCAGCAGCTTCCAGGGGCTAGATACGCAGTATTTT.